This TCR beta chain was found in a study of T cell changes during pregnancy in multiple sclerosis. Produced via immunoSEQ multiplex PCR; TCRdb's table is partial and in-frame only. Seen here are 76,000 or so clones, over 85% observed once, and the top ten hold approximately 0.71%. Germline CDR1 is MNHEY and CDR2 is SVGAGI. This CDR3 comprises 16 residues. Deletions cut 0 bases from V and 0 bases from J, with 11 bases between. The gene calls are TRBV6-5 and TRBJ1-2; maybe TRBD1 (5 bases). The material was peripheral blood, obtained in the second trimester of pregnancy. This TCR derives from a female donor in good health, enrolled as a control in a pregnancy study. The CDR3 sequence: CASSYSAETANYGYTF. Here the CDR3 DNA reads TGTGCCAGCAGTTACTCGGCTGAGACAGCTAACTATGGCTACACCTTC.